The 19 T cell receptor beta chains below all came from one sample that was sequenced in a study of Ad26.COV2.S vaccination and SARS-CoV-2 variants. Treatment of the sample: around 19 received Ad26.COV2.S at low or high dose, single or two shots; a few received placebo; per-sample allocation not given. Specimen acquisition occurred on day 63 following the initial vaccine or placebo injection. Repertoires were generated with immunoSEQ multiplex PCR, while TCRdb's copy carries only in-frame clones and drops some. This table has roughly 510,000 clones, approximately 88% appearing once. Sequences were derived from peripheral blood, sampled in a trial of Ad26.COV2.S vaccine versus placebo. These receptors were obtained from a person between 18 and 60 years old who received the Ad26.COV2.S COVID-19 vaccine or a placebo.

The chain links TRBV6-1 to TRBJ2-1, with TRBD2 identical over 11 bases. The V and J ends lost 3 bases and 4 bases, in that order; junction bases with no gene match: 8. Germline-derived CDR1 and CDR2 are MNHNS and SASEGT. The CDR3 consists of 17 residues. Here the CDR3 reads CASSEVPGLAVYNEQFF. The CDR3 DNA reads as TGTGCCAGCAGTGAGGTGCCGGGACTAGCGGTTTACAATGAGCAGTTCTTC.

J is TRBJ1-2 and V is TRBV30; tentative D call: TRBD1 (5 bases). The germline V and J ends were trimmed by 0 bases and 4 bases, with 9 bases remaining between them. CDR3 length: 13 residues. Germline assignment: CDR1 GTSNPN and CDR2 SVGIG (reference sequence). In DNA, the CDR3 is TGTGCCTGGAGTGTCCCAGGGAGCTATGGCTACACCTTC. It codes for CAWSVPGSYGYTF.

This chain joins TRBV11-2 and TRBJ2-3, with TRBD2 as a possible D gene (5 bases). There are 16 residues in the CDR3. CDR1 is SGHAT and CDR2 is FQNNGV in the germline V gene. Trimming took 8 bases from V and 2 from J, leaving 20 bases between them. The CDR3 protein is CASAPRLAGNTDTQYF. The CDR3 DNA reads TGTGCCAGCGCACCGCGACTGGCGGGCAACACAGATACGCAGTATTTT.

The chain links TRBV12-5 to TRBJ1-4; the D gene is possibly TRBD1 (5 bases). This CDR3 contains 17 residues. Germline loops: CDR1 LGHNT, CDR2 FRNRAP. Trimming stripped 0 bases from V and 5 bases from J, with 16 bases between. The CDR3 bases are TGTGCTAGTGGTTTGGTAGGGAAGGGGCCAGAAAATGAAAAACTGTTTTTT. Residues: CASGLVGKGPENEKLFF. Combining the CDR3 with reference TRBV12-5 and TRBJ1-4 gives the whole variable domain DARVTQTPRHKVTEMGQEVTMRCQPILGHNTVFWYRQTMMQGLELLAYFRNRAPLDDSGMPKDRFSAEMPDATLATLKIQPSEPRDSAVYFCASGLVGKGPENEKLFFGSGTQLSVL.

This chain connects TRBV3-1 (or the pseudogene TRBV3-2) to TRBJ2-2; 11 nucleotides align to TRBD2. The CDR3 is 16 amino acids. Germline assignment: CDR1 LGHDT and CDR2 YNNKEL (reference sequence). V lost 2 bases to trimming and J lost 1 base; unmatched junction nucleotides: 0. CDR3 nucleotides: TGTGCCAGCAGCCAAACTAGCGGGAGGAACACCGGGGAGCTGTTTTTT. Translation: CASSQTSGRNTGELFF.

The V gene is TRBV7-2, the J gene TRBJ1-4; D not certain. The germline V gene has CDR1 SGHTA and CDR2 FQGNSA. This CDR3 has 15 residues. The germline V and J ends were trimmed by 1 base and 4 bases, with 10 bases remaining between them. The DNA of the CDR3 is TGTGCCAGCAGCTTAGTGGCGGCCGTTAATGAAAAACTGTTTTTT. This sequence encodes CASSLVAAVNEKLFF.

Here the CDR3 reads CASSLGSPRETQYF. The CDR3 bases are TGTGCCAGCAGCCTCGGGAGCCCCCGGGAGACGCAGTATTTT. This chain joins TRBV7-3 and TRBJ2-3, with D tentatively TRBD2 (6 bases). Trimming shortened V by 5 bases and J by 9 bases, and 18 bases separated the two germline ends. The germline V gene has CDR1 SGHTA and CDR2 FQGTGA. The CDR3 is made up of 14 amino acids.

This chain connects TRBV9 to TRBJ2-7; 9 bases agree with TRBD2. V shed 0 bases and J 5 bases; nucleotides not matched to a gene: 6. The CDR3 contains 15 residues. Germline assignment: CDR1 SGDLS and CDR2 YYNGEE. Here the CDR3 reads CASSVALAGIHEQYF. As DNA, the CDR3 is TGTGCCAGCAGCGTAGCCCTAGCGGGGATCCACGAGCAGTACTTC.

This clone showed up just a few times. The chain uses TRBV19 and TRBJ1-1; 7 bases align to TRBD1. Per germline, CDR1 LNHDA and CDR2 SQIVND (reference sequence). The CDR3 has 16 residues. V gave up 5 bases and J gave up 5 bases; unmatched junction bases: 14. The CDR3 is CASSPNRGTTGTEAFF. CDR3 coding DNA: TGTGCCAGTAGTCCCAACAGGGGCACGACGGGGACTGAAGCTTTCTTT.

The chain links TRBV5-6 to TRBJ1-4; TRBD1 matches 7 bases. After removal of 4 bases from V and 0 bases from J, the junction contained 9 bases not matched to a gene. This CDR3 has 17 amino acids. Germline V gene sequence: CDR1 SGHDT, CDR2 YYEEEE. CDR3 sequence: CASSETGLSSTNEKLFF. As DNA, the CDR3 is TGTGCCAGCAGCGAGACAGGGTTGAGCTCAACTAATGAAAAACTGTTTTTT.

V is TRBV27 and J is TRBJ1-1, with 11 bases aligning to TRBD1. The V gene end was trimmed by 5 bases and the J gene end by 3 bases; junction bases not matched to a gene: 14. The CDR3 loop spans 18 amino acids. In germline, CDR1 is MNHEY, CDR2 SMNVEV (reference sequence). The DNA for the CDR3 is TGTGCCAGCAGTCCAGGACAGGGGGCGGGAAGGGGGTACACTGAAGCTTTCTTT. It translates to CASSPGQGAGRGYTEAFF.

This chain links TRBV19 with TRBJ1-1; D perhaps matches TRBD1 (5 bases). The CDR3 sequence is 13 residues long. Looked up from germline, CDR1 is LNHDA and CDR2 is SQIVND (reference sequence). Between the trimmed V and J ends, which lost 8 bases and 1 base, there was a span of 11 bases. The CDR3 nucleotides read TGTGCCAGTTCCGACAGTCCGAACACTGAAGCTTTCTTT. It codes for CASSDSPNTEAFF.

This clone was seen only a few times. The V and J genes are TRBV10-3 and TRBJ1-1; 8 bases are a match to TRBD1. The CDR3 is 11 amino acids. The germline V gene has CDR1 ENHRY and CDR2 SYGVKD. V trimming: 8 bases; J trimming: 12 bases; junction bases outside the gene matches: 8. CDR3 protein: CAIGAGGATFF. In DNA form, the CDR3 reads TGTGCCATCGGGGCAGGGGGCGCAACTTTCTTT.

The chain couples TRBV7-9 to TRBJ2-2; D call uncertain. This CDR3 contains 13 residues. Trimming pared 8 bases from V and 1 base from J, leaving 8 bases between. Per the germline V gene, CDR1 is SEHNR and CDR2 is FQNEAQ (reference sequence). Written as DNA, the CDR3 is TGTGCCAGCCCGCTTCAGAACACCGGGGAGCTGTTTTTT. Its protein product is CASPLQNTGELFF.

This clone has only a few counts. The J gene is TRBJ2-2, the V gene TRBV4-1, with 9 bases aligning to TRBD1. Germline trimming cut 1 base from V and 5 bases from J; bases unmatched to any gene: 2. CDR1 is MGHRA, CDR2 YSYEKL, per germline. This CDR3 comprises 15 residues. As DNA, the CDR3 is TGCGCCAGCAGCCAAGCGGGACAGGGAACCGGGGAGCTGTTTTTT. Its translation is CASSQAGQGTGELFF.

V is TRBV3-1 (or the pseudogene TRBV3-2) and J is TRBJ1-5; D may be TRBD1 (5 bases). Germline loops: CDR1 LGHDT, CDR2 YNNKEL (reference sequence). Trimming cost V 1 base and J 3 bases, with 7 bases left between them. The CDR3 contains 14 residues. CDR3 nucleotide sequence: TGTGCCAGCAGCCAAGGGACACACAATCAGCCCCAGCATTTT. Its protein is CASSQGTHNQPQHF.

The rearrangement uses TRBV29-1 and TRBJ1-2; D is ambiguous. The germline CDR1 and CDR2 sequences are SQVTM and ANQGSEA. The CDR3 is made up of 19 amino acids. The V and J ends lost 3 bases and 3 bases respectively, with 29 bases between them. The CDR3 DNA sequence: TGCAGCGTTGACCTCCTACCGTTTTTCTATGGGTCAAGGGACTATGGCTACACCTTC. Translated: CSVDLLPFFYGSRDYGYTF.

Turning to this clone: Compared with germline, one end of the junction differs, possibly owing to a read error. The gene calls are TRBV7-9 and TRBJ2-5; 10 bases match TRBD2. The CDR3 extends over 15 amino acids. Germline V lookup: CDR1 SEHNR, CDR2 FQNEAQ (reference sequence). The CDR3 is CASTLAGGEGETQYF. For the CDR3, the DNA is TGTGCCAGCACCTTAGCGGGAGGAGAAGGAGAGACCCAGTACTTC.

This rearrangement joins TRBV2 to TRBJ1-1, with 8 bases matching TRBD1. Germline V gene lookup returns CDR1 SNHLY and CDR2 FYNNEI. The CDR3 runs 13 residues. V shed 3 bases and J 8 bases; nucleotides not matched to a gene: 5. CDR3 loop: CASSENRGAEAFF. CDR3 DNA: TGTGCCAGCAGTGAGAACAGGGGGGCCGAAGCTTTCTTT.